The rows below give T cell receptor beta chains drawn from one sample of a study of cytomegalovirus exposure and HLA in healthy donors. The method was immunoSEQ multiplex PCR; TCRdb's version includes in-frame clones alone and lacks a portion of them. The data show 150,000 to 200,000 clones, with approximately 86% seen just once and around 2.3% held by the top ten. Sample: PBMCs. Source of these receptors: a woman younger than 35 in good health and CMV-seronegative. Each CDR3 is given with its conserved first and last residue. The D gene is left open where the match is weak. For some rows the clone size is stated as once, few or many, or as a class when expanded; others skip it.

clone_size	v_call	j_call	d_call	cdr3_aa	cdr3_nt
few	TRBV7-9	TRBJ1-1	NA	CASSLGRGEAFF	TGTGCCAGCAGCTTGGGCAGGGGAGAAGCTTTCTTT
NA	TRBV6-1	TRBJ2-2	TRBD2	CASSDQLSGGFLLGTGELFF	TGTGCCAGCAGTGACCAATTAAGCGGGGGTTTCCTCCTGGGGACCGGGGAGCTGTTTTTT
NA	TRBV19	TRBJ2-7	TRBD1	CASSIQGAHYEQYF	TGTGCCAGTAGTATACAGGGGGCCCACTACGAGCAGTACTTC
NA	TRBV27	TRBJ2-7	NA	CASTPLQGSEQYF	TGTGCCAGCACCCCACTACAGGGTTCCGAGCAGTACTTC
once	TRBV4-1	TRBJ1-1	NA	CASSQRQVNTEAFF	TGCGCCAGCAGCCAACGACAGGTGAACACTGAAGCTTTCTTT
few	TRBV20-1	TRBJ1-1	TRBD1	CSARADRAAFF	TGCAGTGCTCGAGCGGACAGGGCCGCTTTCTTT
NA	TRBV5-6	TRBJ1-1	TRBD1	CASSLLYRGRTEAFF	TGTGCCAGCAGCCTCCTATACAGGGGGCGGACTGAAGCTTTCTTT
NA	TRBV27	TRBJ2-3	NA	CASSFGVVDTQYF	TGTGCCAGCAGTTTCGGAGTTGTGGATACGCAGTATTTT
NA	TRBV11-2	TRBJ2-7	TRBD2	CASSFRIRVLAGEGYEQYF	TGTGCCAGCAGCTTTCGGATTCGTGTTCTAGCGGGGGAGGGATACGAGCAGTACTTC
NA	TRBV6-5	TRBJ2-7	TRBD2	CASSLRGGPSYEQYF	TGTGCCAGCAGTCTTAGGGGAGGGCCCTCCTACGAGCAGTACTTC